The next 28 T cell receptor beta chains were all read from a single sample in a study of CD8+ T cells in alopecia areata. Isolated RNA was reverse transcribed into cDNA used as the sequencing template. Some clones are missing from TCRdb's copy, which holds only in-frame ones; the method was immunoSEQ multiplex PCR. In the table there are about 190,000 clones, about three fifths of which are singletons. Stated treatment: oral pan-JAK inhibitor, 5-10 mg twice daily. Here the sequenced sample was CD4+ T cells sorted from blood, taken at week 24, from a patient treated with tofacitinib. The receptors were gathered from a human donor with alopecia areata.

The gene calls are TRBV30 and TRBJ1-6, with 9 nucleotides matching TRBD1. V shed 3 bases, J shed 7 bases, and the junction held 4 bases outside the gene matches. The V gene's germline CDR1 is GTSNPN and CDR2 SVGIG (reference sequence). The CDR3 has 14 residues. The CDR3 nucleotides read TGTGCCTGGAGGAGGACAGGGGAAAATTCACCCCTCCACTTT. Translation: CAWRRTGENSPLHF.

The chain carries TRBV29-1 and TRBJ2-1; maybe TRBD1 (6 bases). Germline assignment: CDR1 SQVTM and CDR2 ANQGSEA. The CDR3 extends over 15 amino acids. Trimming took 6 bases from V and 0 from J, leaving 15 bases between them. CDR3 sequence reads: CSVETGKSSYNEQFF. DNA for the CDR3: TGCAGCGTAGAAACAGGGAAAAGCTCCTACAATGAGCAGTTCTTC.

The gene calls are TRBV5-4 and TRBJ2-3; D is unresolved. The CDR3 contains 13 residues. The V gene lost 9 bases and the J gene lost 6 bases, with 17 bases spanning the gap. Germline V gene data show CDR1 as SGHNT and CDR2 as YYREEE (reference sequence). The DNA of the CDR3 is TGTGCCACCCGGGCGCCCCGTGGGGATACGCAGTATTTT. This encodes CATRAPRGDTQYF.

The chain has TRBV2 and TRBJ2-7, with D possibly TRBD1 on 5 matching bases. Germline lookup yields CDR1 SNHLY and CDR2 FYNNEI. This CDR3 contains 13 residues. The V end lost 3 bases, the J end lost 5 bases, and 11 bases lay between the germline ends. The DNA for the CDR3 is TGTGCCAGCAGTGAGTACAGGAACCACGAGCAGTACTTC. Its translation: CASSEYRNHEQYF. Using reference TRBV2 and TRBJ2-7 for the parts outside the CDR3, the full variable domain is EPEVTQTPSHQVTQMGQEVILRCVPISNHLYFYWYRQILGQKVEFLVSFYNNEISEKSEIFDDQFSVERPDGSNFTLKIRSTKLEDSAMYFCASSEYRNHEQYFGPGTRLTVT.

This clone has more than one count but fewer than ten. The J gene is TRBJ2-5, the V gene TRBV5-1, with D perhaps matching TRBD2 (5 bases). V dropped 4 bases and J dropped 2 bases, with 15 bases sitting between them. The germline V gene has CDR1 SGHRS and CDR2 YFSETQ. The CDR3 spans 15 residues. The CDR3 sequence is CASSQTGLAQETQYF. For the CDR3, the DNA is TGCGCCAGCAGCCAGACTGGACTTGCACAAGAGACCCAGTACTTC.

This clone was counted a few times. J is TRBJ2-3 and V is TRBV19; no clear D. The germline V gene encodes CDR1 LNHDA and CDR2 SQIVND (reference sequence). Trimming removed 4 bases at V and 1 base at J, with 12 bases between. CDR3 length equals 15 residues. The CDR3 region is CASSNTALGTDTQYF. The CDR3 DNA is TGTGCCAGTAGTAATACAGCTCTCGGCACAGATACGCAGTATTTT.

The V call is TRBV5-6, the J call TRBJ1-1, with no clear D. This CDR3 contains 14 residues. Germline lookup yields CDR1 SGHDT and CDR2 YYEEEE. Trimming shortened V by 1 base and J by 3 bases, and 10 bases separated the two germline ends. The CDR3 sequence is CASSLQQRHTEAFF. The CDR3 DNA sequence: TGTGCCAGCAGCTTGCAGCAGAGACACACTGAAGCTTTCTTT.

The chain carries TRBV14 and TRBJ1-2; D is unclear. In germline, CDR1 is SGHDN, CDR2 FVKESK. The CDR3 has 9 residues. The V gene lost 5 bases and the J gene lost 6 bases, with 1 base spanning the gap. In DNA form, the CDR3 reads TGTGCCAGCAGCAATGGCTACACCTTC. This encodes CASSNGYTF. The entire variable domain, with the rest obtained from reference TRBV14 and TRBJ1-2, is as follows: EAGVTQFPSHSVIEKGQTVTLRCDPISGHDNLYWYRRVMGKEIKFLLHFVKESKQDESGMPNNRFLAERTGGTYSTLKVQPAELEDSGVYFCASSNGYTFGSGTRLTVV.

The V and J genes are TRBV30 and TRBJ1-2; weak D call: TRBD1 (5 bases). In germline, CDR1 is GTSNPN, CDR2 SVGIG (reference sequence). Trimming shortened V by 0 bases and J by 7 bases, and 12 bases separated the two germline ends. This CDR3 has 13 amino acids. CDR3 region: CAWSVLWGGGYTF. The CDR3 coding sequence is TGTGCCTGGAGTGTACTATGGGGCGGTGGCTACACCTTC.

This clone is categorized as medium-sized. The J gene is TRBJ1-6, the V gene TRBV14; D remains unclear. V lost 1 base to trimming and J lost 8 bases, with 9 bases between them. The CDR3 has 14 amino acids. CDR1 SGHDN and CDR2 FVKESK come from the germline V gene. The CDR3 spells CASSQAVGDSPLHF. DNA for the CDR3: TGTGCCAGCAGCCAAGCTGTTGGGGATTCACCCCTCCACTTT.

This clone has only one observation. The rearrangement uses TRBV30 and TRBJ1-2; 10 nucleotides align to TRBD1. The CDR3 runs to 17 residues. V gave up 3 bases and J gave up 2 bases; unmatched junction bases: 12. CDR1 is GTSNPN and CDR2 is SVGIG in the germline V gene (reference sequence). The CDR3 DNA reads as TGTGCCTGGAGCCGACCAGGAGGGACAGGGGAGAACTATGGCTACACCTTC. Amino acid sequence: CAWSRPGGTGENYGYTF.

The sample holds one count of this clone. V gene TRBV29-1 combines with J gene TRBJ1-2; D ambiguous. This CDR3 has 12 amino acids. The V end was cut by 5 bases, the J end by 5 bases, with 12 bases between. The germline gives CDR1 SQVTM, CDR2 ANQGSEA. The CDR3 protein is CSVRTGLYGYTF. CDR3 nucleotide sequence: TGCAGCGTTCGAACCGGACTGTATGGCTACACCTTC.

Note on this clone: Other DNA sequences from this sample encode an identical CDR3 as well. The chain carries TRBV5-1 and TRBJ2-1, with TRBD2 matching over 8 bases. This CDR3 is built from 15 residues. V dropped 4 bases and J dropped 8; count of bases not matched to a gene: 11. Germline V CDR1 and CDR2: SGHRS, YFSETQ. CDR3 protein: CASSQRTSGGDEQFF. The DNA of the CDR3 is TGCGCCAGCAGCCAACGGACCAGCGGGGGCGATGAGCAGTTCTTC.

The J gene is TRBJ1-2, the V gene TRBV27; 8 bases agree with TRBD1. Losses at the gene ends were 1 base for V and 9 bases for J; bases not matched to a gene: 16. This CDR3 spans 17 amino acids. Germline CDR1 is MNHEY and CDR2 is SMNVEV (reference sequence). The CDR3 sequence is CASSLLTGTGMSGSYTF. The CDR3, as DNA: TGTGCCAGCAGTTTATTAACCGGGACAGGCATGTCTGGAAGCTACACCTTC.

DNA of the CDR3: TGTGCCAGCAGTGAATTACCAGGGCAGATTCCCTACAATGAGCAGTTCTTC. This codes for CASSELPGQIPYNEQFF. The J gene is TRBJ2-1, the V gene TRBV25-1, with D perhaps TRBD1 (5 bases). V dropped 1 base and J dropped 2 bases, with 15 bases sitting between them. The CDR3 has 17 amino acids. Germline assignment: CDR1 MGHDK and CDR2 SYGVNS.

The CDR3 sequence is CASRQGNEKLFF. The DNA of the CDR3 is TGTGCCAGCAGACAGGGGAATGAAAAACTGTTTTTT. The chain employs TRBV6-6 and TRBJ1-4, with 7 bases identical to TRBD1. CDR3 length equals 12 residues. Germline V lookup: CDR1 MNHNY, CDR2 SVGAGI (reference sequence). The ends lost 6 bases at V and 5 bases at J; junction bases unmatched: 0.

The rearrangement joins TRBV25-1 to TRBJ1-1; D is perhaps TRBD1 (6 bases). Trimming removed 3 bases at V and 0 bases at J, with 8 bases between. Germline loops: CDR1 MGHDK, CDR2 SYGVNS. This CDR3 spans 14 amino acids. The CDR3, as DNA: TGTGCCAGCAGTGACGGGGGCATGAACACTGAAGCTTTCTTT. The encoded protein is CASSDGGMNTEAFF.

The V call is TRBV27, the J call TRBJ2-6; D is unclear. The V and J ends lost 4 bases and 0 bases respectively, with 19 bases between them. This CDR3 is built from 19 residues. Per the germline V gene, CDR1 is MNHEY and CDR2 is SMNVEV (reference sequence). DNA of the CDR3: TGTGCCAGCAGTTCAGTAAGGGATAGTATCGGCTCTGGGGCCAACGTCCTGACTTTC. Translation gives CASSSVRDSIGSGANVLTF.

This clone turned up a few times. CDR3 region: CASGYGQGSYNSPLHF. CDR3 nucleotide sequence: TGTGCCAGCGGATACGGACAGGGGTCCTATAATTCACCCCTCCACTTT. This chain uses TRBV28 with TRBJ1-6; 9 nucleotides line up with TRBD1. The CDR3 loop spans 16 amino acids. With 8 bases clipped from V and 1 base from J, the junction kept 6 bases outside the gene matches. CDR1 and CDR2 from the germline V gene are MDHEN and SYDVKM.

The chain links TRBV29-1 to TRBJ1-2; 9 bases agree with TRBD1. The length of the CDR3 is 15 residues. CDR1 and CDR2 from the germline V gene are SQVTM and ANQGSEA. The V gene end was trimmed by 2 bases and the J gene end by 2 bases; junction bases not matched to a gene: 6. The CDR3 nucleotides are TGCAGCGTTGAATCCTGGACAGGGGTAAACTATGGCTACACCTTC. It specifies CSVESWTGVNYGYTF.

The rearrangement joins TRBV30 to TRBJ1-2; D is undetermined. This CDR3 is 13 amino acids long. Germline V lookup: CDR1 GTSNPN, CDR2 SVGIG (reference sequence). Trimming took 5 bases from V and 4 from J, leaving 14 bases between them. The CDR3 spells CAWGEVSGYGYTF. CDR3 DNA: TGTGCCTGGGGAGAGGTTTCGGGCTATGGCTACACCTTC.

This sequence joins TRBV29-1 and TRBJ1-3; no clear D gene. Trimming pared 6 bases from V and 0 bases from J, leaving 9 bases between. The CDR3 runs to 13 residues. The germline V gene has CDR1 SQVTM and CDR2 ANQGSEA. In nucleotides, the CDR3 is TGCAGCGTACTACCGAGCTCTGGAAACACCATATATTTT. It is translated as CSVLPSSGNTIYF.

The rearrangement joins TRBV25-1 to TRBJ1-2; weak D call: TRBD1 (6 bases). Per the germline V gene, CDR1 is MGHDK and CDR2 is SYGVNS. The CDR3 spans 14 residues. V gave up 8 bases and J gave up 2 bases, with 15 bases separating them. CDR3 sequence reads: CASQEWGANYGYTF. DNA for the CDR3: TGTGCCAGCCAGGAGTGGGGGGCCAACTATGGCTACACCTTC.

The chain uses TRBV25-1 and TRBJ1-6; 9 bases agree with TRBD1. The J segment lost 7 bases and the V segment lost 3 bases, leaving 4 bases of the junction unmatched. CDR3 length: 15 residues. Germline lookup yields CDR1 MGHDK and CDR2 SYGVNS. CDR3 residues: CASSEGTGRNSPLHF. Written as DNA, the CDR3 is TGTGCCAGCAGTGAGGGGACAGGGCGGAATTCACCCCTCCACTTT.

This chain joins TRBV7-9 and TRBJ2-6; TRBD1 is a possible D gene (5 bases). The germline V and J ends were trimmed by 3 bases and 0 bases, with 15 bases remaining between them. Germline assignment: CDR1 SEHNR and CDR2 FQNEAQ (reference sequence). This CDR3 has 18 amino acids. The CDR3 protein is CASSFSVGASSGANVLTF. In DNA form, the CDR3 reads TGTGCCAGCAGCTTTTCGGTAGGGGCCAGCTCTGGGGCCAACGTCCTGACTTTC.

The rearrangement uses TRBV4-3 and TRBJ1-5, with D perhaps matching TRBD1 (6 bases). The length of the CDR3 is 16 residues. Germline assignment: CDR1 LGHNA and CDR2 YSLEER. V shed 2 bases and J shed 6 bases, with 17 bases lying between them. This CDR3 reads CASSQSTSQGFQPQHF. The CDR3 DNA follows: TGCGCCAGCAGCCAATCCACGTCGCAGGGGTTTCAGCCCCAGCATTTT.

This clone came up a few times. V and J are TRBV20-1 and TRBJ1-2; D gene ambiguous. CDR3 size: 11 residues. Germline assignment: CDR1 DFQATT and CDR2 SNEGSKA (reference sequence). Trimming stripped 6 bases from V and 4 bases from J, with 9 bases between. CDR3 nucleotides: TGCAGTGCCCCGGACCTCTATGGCTACACCTTC. Its translation is CSAPDLYGYTF.

This clone has a handful of counts. The chain joins TRBV6-1 to TRBJ2-7; possibly TRBD1 for D (7 bases). The CDR3 is made up of 18 amino acids. Germline-derived CDR1 and CDR2 are MNHNS and SASEGT. Trimming removed 3 bases at V and 3 bases at J, with 24 bases between. The CDR3 region has the DNA TGTGCCAGCAGTGATCCAGGGGGGAAGATTAAGGCTGACTACGAGCAGTACTTC. It is translated as CASSDPGGKIKADYEQYF.